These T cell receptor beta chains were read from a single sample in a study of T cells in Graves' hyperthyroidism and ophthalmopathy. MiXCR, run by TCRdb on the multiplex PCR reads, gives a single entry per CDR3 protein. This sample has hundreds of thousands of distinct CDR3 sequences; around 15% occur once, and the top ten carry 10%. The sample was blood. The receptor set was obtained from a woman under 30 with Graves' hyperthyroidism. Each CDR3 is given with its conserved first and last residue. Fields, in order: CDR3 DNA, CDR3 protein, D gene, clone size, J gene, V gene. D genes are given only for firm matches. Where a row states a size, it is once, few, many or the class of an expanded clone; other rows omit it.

TGCAGTGCTAGAGGACCTACCAGACTAGCGGGGATCTACGAGCAGTACTTC | CSARGPTRLAGIYEQYF | TRBD2 | few | TRBJ2-7 | TRBV20-1
TGCAGTGCCCTGGCACCCGACAGCGCTAAGGGCTATGGCTACACCTTC | CSALAPDSAKGYGYTF | . | many | TRBJ1-2 | TRBV20-1
TGTGCCAGCAGTTACTCGATTCGGGTCACCGAGCAGTACTTC | CASSYSIRVTEQYF | . | few | TRBJ2-7 | TRBV6-2/TRBV6-3
TGTGCCAGCAGCTTAGCCTCCGGGACCACGGCCGAGCAGTACTTC | CASSLASGTTAEQYF | . | many | TRBJ2-7 | TRBV11-2
TGTGCCAGTAGTATAAAGGGAGCCAAAAACATTCAGTACTTC | CASSIKGAKNIQYF | . | . | TRBJ2-4 | TRBV19
TGTGCCAGCAGCTTAGGGCAGGGAGGATTTGAGCAGTTCTTC | CASSLGQGGFEQFF | . | many | TRBJ2-1 | TRBV7-9
TGTGCCAGCAGCCTCGCTTATGGACAGGGGTGGAATGAGCAGTTCTTC | CASSLAYGQGWNEQFF | TRBD1 | many | TRBJ2-1 | TRBV11-1
TGTGCCAGCAGTTTTCCGGACTCCAGCAATCAGCCCCAGCATTTT | CASSFPDSSNQPQHF | . | few | TRBJ1-5 | TRBV28
TGTGCCAGCAGTCCGGCCGGGAATTTGAATTCACCCTTCCACTTT | CASSPAGNLNSPFHF | . | . | TRBJ1-6 | TRBV27
TGTGCCAGCAGGGTCGGGACAATCACCGGGGAGCTGTTTTTT | CASRVGTITGELFF | . | . | TRBJ2-2 | TRBV2
TGTGCCAGCAGTTTATTATCCCCGGCTGGGGGTGGCTACACCTTC | CASSLLSPAGGGYTF | . | few | TRBJ1-2 | TRBV28
TGTGCCAGCAGTTTCGGAGTCGGACAAACCCTACTCGAGCAGTACTTC | CASSFGVGQTLLEQYF | . | many | TRBJ2-7 | TRBV28
TGTGCCAGCAGCCCTATGGGGCATCAAGGCCAGCCCCAGCATTTT | CASSPMGHQGQPQHF | . | many | TRBJ1-5 | TRBV3-1
TGTGCCAGTAGAACTAGCGGACAAGAGACCCAGTACTTC | CASRTSGQETQYF | TRBD2 | . | TRBJ2-5 | TRBV19
TGTGCCAGCAGCCTTCATGGAGCTAATGAAAAACTGTTTTTT | CASSLHGANEKLFF | . | few | TRBJ1-4 | TRBV3-1
TGTGCCAGCAGCCAAGGTCGGGGAAAAGCGGGAGGTCCAGATACGCAGTATTTT | CASSQGRGKAGGPDTQYF | TRBD2 | . | TRBJ2-3 | TRBV14
TGTGCCACCAGCAGAGACGGGGGCCCCTTGAATAACGAGCAGTACTTC | CATSRDGGPLNNEQYF | . | few | TRBJ2-7 | TRBV15
TGCAGCGTTGGGGTTGCGACTAGCGGGAGCCACGAGCAGTACTTC | CSVGVATSGSHEQYF | TRBD2 | many | TRBJ2-7 | TRBV29-1
TGTGCCAGCAGCCCCCGGGTAGCATACGAGCAGTACTTC | CASSPRVAYEQYF | . | . | TRBJ2-7 | TRBV7-9
TGTGCCAGCAGTCCGGAAGGGAGACGGACCAAAAACATTCAGTACTTC | CASSPEGRRTKNIQYF | . | few | TRBJ2-4 | TRBV6-1
TGTGCCTGGAAACAGGGGGTGTCGAAGAACACTGAAGCTTTCTTT | CAWKQGVSKNTEAFF | TRBD1 | many | TRBJ1-1 | TRBV30
TGTGCCAGCAGCCCAGTAAGAGGCCGATTAGCCAAAAACATTCAGTACTTC | CASSPVRGRLAKNIQYF | . | many | TRBJ2-4 | TRBV11-2
TGCAGTGTATCCGGGAGGAGCTCCTACAATGAGCAGTTCTTC | CSVSGRSSYNEQFF | TRBD2 | few | TRBJ2-1 | TRBV20-1